This TCR beta chain was recorded in a study of T-cell reconstitution after alpha-beta-depleted transplantation in children. Unique molecular identifiers were used in preparing the TCRbeta library. TCRdb re-called the PCR reads with MiXCR, one entry per CDR3 protein. This table has 170,000 or so distinct CDR3 sequences, over 5.5% appearing once. This CDR3 spans 16 amino acids. V was shortened by 4 bases and J by 0 bases, with 10 bases between the two germline ends. From germline, CDR1 is SEHNR and CDR2 FQNEAQ (reference sequence). This clonotype was detected a few times. The chain employs TRBV7-9 and TRBJ2-6; D ambiguous. The sequence was obtained from a human donor who donated a stem cell graft to a child with Wiskott-Aldrich syndrome. Here the sequenced sample was PBMCs from the stem cell graft donor, taken from the stem cell graft. CDR3 sequence reads: CASSWSAISGANVLTF. The CDR3 DNA sequence: TGTGCCAGCAGCTGGTCAGCGATCTCTGGGGCCAACGTCCTGACTTTC. The variable domain in full, with the rest retrieved from reference TRBV7-9 and TRBJ2-6, is DTGVSQNPRHKITKRGQNVTFRCDPISEHNRLYWYRQTLGQGPEFLTYFQNEAQLEKSRLLSDRFSAERPKGSFSTLEIQRTEQGDSAMYLCASSWSAISGANVLTFGAGSRLTVL.